Below, 4 T cell receptor beta chains from the same sample are listed, as sequenced in a study of cytomegalovirus exposure and HLA in healthy donors. The study ran its PCR with 60 Vbeta and 13 Jbeta primers. TCRdb's copy holds only in-frame clones and misses some; the assay was immunoSEQ multiplex PCR. The data contain 100,000 to 130,000 clones, 55% to 85% of them seen just once; the ten biggest clones take up about 8%. The sample was PBMCs. Receptor source: a man aged 25-45 years in good health and CMV-seronegative.

This chain joins TRBV7-9 and TRBJ2-7, with unresolved D. The CDR3 spans 15 residues. CDR1 is SEHNR and CDR2 is FQNEAQ in the germline V gene (reference sequence). The V end was cut by 4 bases, the J end by 3 bases, with 16 bases between. The CDR3 DNA reads TGTGCCAGCAGCTCTCAAACAGTACGATACTACGAGCAGTACTTC. This codes for CASSSQTVRYYEQYF.

The chain has TRBV21-1 and TRBJ2-1; TRBD1, the table's D call, lacks a check against the DNA. TRBV21-1 is deemed a pseudogene. The length of the CDR3 is 16 residues. Here the CDR3 reads CASSKERTGDGNEQFF. The CDR3 nucleotides read TGTGCCAGCAGCAAAGAGAGGACAGGGGACGGCAATGAGCAGTTCTTC.

The chain links TRBV19 to TRBJ2-2; TRBD1 is a possible D gene (6 bases). The CDR3 has 13 amino acids. Trimming took 9 bases from V and 2 from J, leaving 10 bases between them. Germline V gene sequence: CDR1 LNHDA, CDR2 SQIVND (reference sequence). CDR3 region: CASRDTNTGELFF. The CDR3 DNA sequence: TGTGCCAGCCGGGACACCAACACCGGGGAGCTGTTTTTT.

The chain links TRBV7-2 to TRBJ1-4, with D perhaps TRBD1 (6 bases). The CDR3 spans 15 residues. Germline CDR1 and CDR2: SGHTA and FQGNSA. Trimming shortened V by 5 bases and J by 11 bases, and 21 bases separated the two germline ends. CDR3 in amino acids: CASSRGGDLSGKLFF. Here the CDR3 DNA reads TGTGCCAGCAGCCGAGGGGGGGATCTGTCTGGTAAACTGTTTTTT.